One T cell receptor beta chain is described in this entry. The CDR3 consists of 16 residues. Trimming took 1 base from V and 1 from J, leaving 12 bases between them. CDR1 KGHSH and CDR2 LQKENI come from the germline V gene. Clones were sequenced by immunoSEQ multiplex PCR, and TCRdb holds only the in-frame ones, with some missing. The data contain approximately 84,000 clones, under 85% of them singletons. This specimen comes from a study of ipilimumab plus nivolumab after autologous stem cell transplantation. Across the whole study: The DLBCL group included primary refractory and relapsed cases.

Dosing: nivolumab 3 mg/kg IV, weeks 1, 4, 7, 10, then every two weeks to week 26. J is TRBJ2-3 and V is TRBV18; D may be TRBD2 (5 bases). This TCR came from a male donor with diffuse large B-cell lymphoma. Material: PBMCs, obtained in a trial of ipilimumab plus nivolumab as post-transplant consolidation. CDR3 coding DNA: TGTGCCAGCTCACCACTAGAGCGGAGTCGCACAGATACGCAGTATTTT. Translating gives CASSPLERSRTDTQYF.